A selection of T cell receptor beta chains follows, all from one sample in a study of post-analysis software for immune sequencing data. TCRdb re-derived calls from the PCR reads in MiXCR, one entry per CDR3 protein. Among roughly 540,000 distinct CDR3 sequences listed, 34% were seen once. Sequencing was performed on blood. These receptors all come from a girl under 18 with multiple sclerosis. CDR3s include the opening cysteine and the closing phenylalanine or tryptophan. The D gene is left open where the match is weak. Clone size is shown for a subset of rows, as once, few, many or a class of expanded clone.

D gene: TRBD2; clone size: NA; J gene: TRBJ2-1; V gene: TRBV20-1; CDR3 DNA: TGCAGTGCTAAACGCCCCGGGACTAGCGGGGGGTCCCCCTACAATGAGCAGTTCTTC; CDR3 protein: CSAKRPGTSGGSPYNEQFF
D gene: TRBD1; clone size: NA; J gene: TRBJ1-1; V gene: TRBV29-1; CDR3 DNA: TGCGGCGGGGGACAGGGGGCCGCTGAAGCTTTCTTT; CDR3 protein: CGGGQGAAEAFF
D gene: NA; clone size: NA; J gene: TRBJ1-1; V gene: TRBV5-1; CDR3 DNA: TGCGCCAGCAGCCTGACTCCGGGACGGTCTGAAGCTTTCTTT; CDR3 protein: CASSLTPGRSEAFF
D gene: TRBD2; clone size: few; J gene: TRBJ2-1; V gene: TRBV4-1; CDR3 DNA: TGCGCCAGCAGCCAACCCCGCGGGGGCTCCTACAATGAGCAGTTCTTC; CDR3 protein: CASSQPRGGSYNEQFF
D gene: TRBD1; clone size: NA; J gene: TRBJ2-1; V gene: TRBV6-6; CDR3 DNA: TGTGCCAGCAGTTCACAGGGGGCGAAGTTCTTC; CDR3 protein: CASSSQGAKFF
D gene: NA; clone size: NA; J gene: TRBJ1-2; V gene: TRBV28; CDR3 DNA: TGTGCCAGCAGTCTCCTGGGGGGCGGCTATGGCTACACCTTC; CDR3 protein: CASSLLGGGYGYTF
D gene: NA; clone size: NA; J gene: TRBJ2-1; V gene: TRBV7-9; CDR3 DNA: TGTGCCAGCAGCTTAGGTCTTGCCCTTTCCTACAATGAGCAGTTCTTC; CDR3 protein: CASSLGLALSYNEQFF
D gene: NA; clone size: few; J gene: TRBJ2-1; V gene: TRBV6-5; CDR3 DNA: TGTGCCAGCAGTTACAGGCAGTTATCCTACAATGAGCAGTTCTTC; CDR3 protein: CASSYRQLSYNEQFF
D gene: TRBD2; clone size: few; J gene: TRBJ2-5; V gene: TRBV20-1; CDR3 DNA: TGCAGTGATCGGGCTAGCGGGCCTTGGGAGACCCAGTACTTC; CDR3 protein: CSDRASGPWETQYF
D gene: TRBD2; clone size: NA; J gene: TRBJ2-3; V gene: TRBV20-1; CDR3 DNA: TGCAGTGCTAGAGGAGCGGGAGTCTCCACAGATACGCAGTATTTT; CDR3 protein: CSARGAGVSTDTQYF
D gene: TRBD2; clone size: NA; J gene: TRBJ2-1; V gene: TRBV20-1; CDR3 DNA: TGCAGTGCTGGTGGACTAGCGGGGATTGTTCGCTACAATGAGCAGTTCTTC; CDR3 protein: CSAGGLAGIVRYNEQFF
D gene: NA; clone size: NA; J gene: TRBJ2-1; V gene: TRBV20-1; CDR3 DNA: TGCAGTGCTGGGGCCCGTATGAAGACCCAGTTCTTC; CDR3 protein: CSAGARMKTQFF
D gene: NA; clone size: NA; J gene: TRBJ2-6; V gene: TRBV2; CDR3 DNA: TGTGCCAGTAGGGGTGACGGGGCCAACGTCCGGACTTTC; CDR3 protein: CASRGDGANVRTF
D gene: NA; clone size: few; J gene: TRBJ1-4; V gene: TRBV20-1; CDR3 DNA: TGCAGTGCTAGACAGGGATGGGAAAAACTGTTTTTT; CDR3 protein: CSARQGWEKLFF
D gene: NA; clone size: NA; J gene: TRBJ2-5; V gene: TRBV5-1; CDR3 DNA: TGCGCCAGCAGCTTGGCCACCGGTGTAGAGACCCAGTACTTC; CDR3 protein: CASSLATGVETQYF
D gene: TRBD1; clone size: NA; J gene: TRBJ1-4; V gene: TRBV3-1; CDR3 DNA: TGTGCCAGCAGCCAAGATCTGGGACAGGGGGAAAAACTGTTTTTT; CDR3 protein: CASSQDLGQGEKLFF
D gene: NA; clone size: few; J gene: TRBJ1-1; V gene: TRBV3-1; CDR3 DNA: TGTGCCAGCAGCCGAGGGATAAACACTGAAGCTTTCTTT; CDR3 protein: CASSRGINTEAFF
D gene: TRBD2; clone size: few; J gene: TRBJ2-5; V gene: TRBV5-1; CDR3 DNA: TGCGCCAGCAGCTTTAACGCAGCGGGGCAAGAGACCCAGTACTTC; CDR3 protein: CASSFNAAGQETQYF
D gene: NA; clone size: NA; J gene: TRBJ1-1; V gene: TRBV7-9; CDR3 DNA: TGTGCCAGCAGCCTAACAACCGAGGGACCTGAAGCTTTCTTT; CDR3 protein: CASSLTTEGPEAFF
D gene: TRBD1; clone size: few; J gene: TRBJ1-2; V gene: TRBV6-6; CDR3 DNA: TGTGCCAGCAGTTTGTCACAGGGGGTGTACGGCTACACCTTC; CDR3 protein: CASSLSQGVYGYTF
D gene: NA; clone size: few; J gene: TRBJ2-1; V gene: TRBV4-1; CDR3 DNA: TGCGCCAGCAGCCGCCTTGCGGGGGACAACAATGAGCAGTTCTTC; CDR3 protein: CASSRLAGDNNEQFF
D gene: TRBD1; clone size: NA; J gene: TRBJ1-1; V gene: TRBV12-3/TRBV12-4; CDR3 DNA: TGTGCCAGCAGCACAGGGGGAGGGTACACTGAAGCTTTCTTT; CDR3 protein: CASSTGGGYTEAFF
D gene: NA; clone size: NA; J gene: TRBJ2-4; V gene: TRBV12-3/TRBV12-4; CDR3 DNA: TGTGCCAGCAGTTTAGAGGCGGGGTTTAAGGACATTCAGTACTTC; CDR3 protein: CASSLEAGFKDIQYF
D gene: NA; clone size: NA; J gene: TRBJ1-2; V gene: TRBV7-3; CDR3 DNA: TGTGCCAGCAGCTTAATCCCGACGGACTATGGCTACACCTTC; CDR3 protein: CASSLIPTDYGYTF
D gene: NA; clone size: NA; J gene: TRBJ1-1; V gene: TRBV12-3/TRBV12-4; CDR3 DNA: TGTGCCAGCAGTTCCCTCGTGGGGTGGGGCACTGAAGCTTTCTTT; CDR3 protein: CASSSLVGWGTEAFF
D gene: NA; clone size: NA; J gene: TRBJ2-4; V gene: TRBV11-3; CDR3 DNA: TGTGCCAGCAGCCTTAGACCAAACGGCATTCAGTACTTC; CDR3 protein: CASSLRPNGIQYF
D gene: NA; clone size: few; J gene: TRBJ1-5; V gene: TRBV3-1; CDR3 DNA: TGTGCCAGCAGCCAAGCCGTGGGGGGCAATCAGCCCCAGCATTTT; CDR3 protein: CASSQAVGGNQPQHF
D gene: NA; clone size: NA; J gene: TRBJ2-5; V gene: TRBV12-3/TRBV12-4; CDR3 DNA: TGTGCCAGCAGTTTAAGTTCCAGAAGAGAGACCCAGTACTTC; CDR3 protein: CASSLSSRRETQYF
D gene: TRBD1; clone size: many; J gene: TRBJ2-7; V gene: TRBV24-1; CDR3 DNA: TGTGCCACCAGTGACTTAACCTGGGACAGGGACTGTGATGAGCAGTACTTC; CDR3 protein: CATSDLTWDRDCDEQYF
D gene: NA; clone size: many; J gene: TRBJ2-5; V gene: TRBV29-1; CDR3 DNA: TGCAGCGTCGCTCTGGCAGTTCAAGAGACCCAGTACTTC; CDR3 protein: CSVALAVQETQYF
D gene: NA; clone size: few; J gene: TRBJ1-1; V gene: TRBV29-1; CDR3 DNA: TGCAGCGCTCGGGGGCTCGGGAACACTGAAGCTTTCTTT; CDR3 protein: CSARGLGNTEAFF
D gene: TRBD2; clone size: few; J gene: TRBJ2-1; V gene: TRBV6-1; CDR3 DNA: TGTGCCAGCAGTGAGGCGGGGGGCTACAATGAGCAGTTCTTC; CDR3 protein: CASSEAGGYNEQFF
D gene: NA; clone size: NA; J gene: TRBJ2-4; V gene: TRBV11-2; CDR3 DNA: TGTGCCAGCAGAGCAATAGCCAAAAACATTCAGTACTTC; CDR3 protein: CASRAIAKNIQYF
D gene: NA; clone size: NA; J gene: TRBJ2-3; V gene: TRBV20-1; CDR3 DNA: TGCAGTGCTAGAGGCCATGCGGGTCTAAGCACAGATACGCAGTATTTT; CDR3 protein: CSARGHAGLSTDTQYF
D gene: NA; clone size: NA; J gene: TRBJ1-2; V gene: TRBV24-1; CDR3 DNA: TGTGCCACCAGTGATCCCCGAGGGGATTCCCCTCCATATGGCTACACCTTC; CDR3 protein: CATSDPRGDSPPYGYTF
D gene: NA; clone size: many; J gene: TRBJ1-2; V gene: TRBV3-1; CDR3 DNA: TGCGCCAGCAGCCAAGATTATGGCTACACCTTC; CDR3 protein: CASSQDYGYTF
D gene: NA; clone size: NA; J gene: TRBJ1-1; V gene: TRBV12-3/TRBV12-4; CDR3 DNA: TGTGCCAGCAGTCCGTGGGAAAATGAAGCTTTCTTT; CDR3 protein: CASSPWENEAFF
D gene: TRBD1; clone size: few; J gene: TRBJ1-6; V gene: TRBV7-3; CDR3 DNA: TGTGCCAGCTCCACAGGGGCGGGTAATTCACCCCTCCACTTT; CDR3 protein: CASSTGAGNSPLHF
D gene: NA; clone size: NA; J gene: TRBJ2-3; V gene: TRBV6-5; CDR3 DNA: TGTGCCAGCAGTTTCATTCTCAACCCAGGGGCCCGCACAGATACGCAGTATTTT; CDR3 protein: CASSFILNPGARTDTQYF
D gene: TRBD1; clone size: NA; J gene: TRBJ2-7; V gene: TRBV6-5; CDR3 DNA: TGTGCCAGCACCTCCGGGACAGACTCCTACGAGCAGTACTTC; CDR3 protein: CASTSGTDSYEQYF
D gene: NA; clone size: NA; J gene: TRBJ1-1; V gene: TRBV7-9; CDR3 DNA: TGTGCCAGCAGCTTAGAGGGAGGGTACACTGAAGCTTTCTTT; CDR3 protein: CASSLEGGYTEAFF
D gene: TRBD1; clone size: NA; J gene: TRBJ1-5; V gene: TRBV7-9; CDR3 DNA: TGTGCCAGCAGCCTAGGACAGGCCAATCAGCCCCAGCATTTT; CDR3 protein: CASSLGQANQPQHF
D gene: TRBD1; clone size: NA; J gene: TRBJ1-2; V gene: TRBV29-1; CDR3 DNA: TGCAGCGTTGATCGGGACAGGGGCTATGGCTACACCTTC; CDR3 protein: CSVDRDRGYGYTF
D gene: TRBD1; clone size: NA; J gene: TRBJ1-1; V gene: TRBV4-1; CDR3 DNA: TGCGCCAGCAGCCATCCCCCAGGGGGCGGGGAGTTGAACACTGAAGCTTTCTTT; CDR3 protein: CASSHPPGGGELNTEAFF
D gene: NA; clone size: once; J gene: TRBJ2-3; V gene: TRBV19; CDR3 DNA: TGTGCCAGTAGAATGGACAACACAGATACGCAGTATTTT; CDR3 protein: CASRMDNTDTQYF
D gene: TRBD2; clone size: few; J gene: TRBJ2-1; V gene: TRBV5-1; CDR3 DNA: TGCGCCAGCAGCTTGGAACTAGCGACATACAATGAGCAGTTCTTC; CDR3 protein: CASSLELATYNEQFF
D gene: NA; clone size: NA; J gene: TRBJ2-2; V gene: TRBV12-3/TRBV12-4; CDR3 DNA: TGTGCCAGCAGCCAAGACCCCGGGGGGGAGCTGTTTTTT; CDR3 protein: CASSQDPGGELFF
D gene: NA; clone size: few; J gene: TRBJ2-7; V gene: TRBV7-2; CDR3 DNA: TGTGCCAGCAGCTTAGCCTGGGCTCCCACCTACGAGCAGTACTTC; CDR3 protein: CASSLAWAPTYEQYF